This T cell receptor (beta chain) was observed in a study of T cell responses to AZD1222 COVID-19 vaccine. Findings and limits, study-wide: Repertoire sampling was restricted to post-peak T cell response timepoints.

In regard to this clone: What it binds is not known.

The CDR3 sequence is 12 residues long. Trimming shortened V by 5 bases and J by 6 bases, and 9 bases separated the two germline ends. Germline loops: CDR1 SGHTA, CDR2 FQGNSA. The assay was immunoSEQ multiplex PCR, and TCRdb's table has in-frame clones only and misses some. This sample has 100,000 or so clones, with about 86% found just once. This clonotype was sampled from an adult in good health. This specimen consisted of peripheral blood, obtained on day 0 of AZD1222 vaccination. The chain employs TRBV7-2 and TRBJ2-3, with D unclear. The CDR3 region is CASSPSGDTQYF. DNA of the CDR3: TGTGCCAGCAGCCCGTCTGGGGATACGCAGTATTTT. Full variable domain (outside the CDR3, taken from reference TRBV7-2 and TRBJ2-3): GAGVSQSPSNKVTEKGKDVELRCDPISGHTALYWYRQSLGQGLEFLIYFQGNSAPDKSGLPSDRFSAERTGGSVSTLTIQRTQQEDSAVYLCASSPSGDTQYFGPGTRLTVL.